The clone carrying this T cell receptor beta chain came up a few times. Germline CDR1 reads SGHRS; CDR2 reads YFSETQ. With 5 bases removed from V and 10 bases from J, the gap between germline ends came to 18 bases. The CDR3 is 14 residues long. cDNA prepared by RNA extraction and subsequent reverse transcription served as the template for sequencing. Sequencing was performed with immunoSEQ multiplex PCR; in TCRdb, only in-frame clones are kept and a portion is missing. The table lists around 250,000 clones, less than 80% of them singletons. The investigators collected lesional scalp punch biopsies and peripheral blood from alopecia areata patients. The sample originates from a study of CD8+ T cells in alopecia areata. Study-level information: Patients took tofacitinib for 6 to 18 months, followed by 6 drug-free months.

This receptor was obtained from a human donor with alopecia areata. The starting material was CD4+ T cells sorted from blood, obtained at week 0. The rearrangement uses TRBV5-1 and TRBJ1-4, with D tentatively TRBD1 (6 bases). DNA for the CDR3: TGCGCCAGCAGTCAAGGGACATCCCAAGGAAAACTGTTTTTT. The encoded protein is CASSQGTSQGKLFF.